This T cell receptor beta chain is from a study of T cells after yellow fever vaccination. Study-wide context: By means of CD3, CD45RA, CCR7 and CD95, the EM, EMRA, CM and Tscm memory subsets were sorted. Points from the study as a whole: A limited proportion of clonotypes was detected within both the CD4 and CD8 compartments. The study re-detected most primary-vaccination clones after the booster (approximately 97% CD4, roughly 90% CD8). Researchers report a weaker secondary response that nonetheless peaked faster, day 5 versus 15.

The V gene's germline CDR1 is SGHRS and CDR2 YFSETQ. Trimming removed 0 bases from V and 7 bases from J, with 7 bases in between. CDR3 length equals 13 residues. Many counts were recorded for this clonotype. TCRdb ran MiXCR on the 5' RACE reads and lists one entry per CDR3 protein. The table records 4,500 to 6,500 distinct CDR3 sequences, under 8.5% of them present only once. The sequence was obtained from a young man who received the YFV17D yellow fever vaccine. V and J are TRBV5-1 and TRBJ2-2; D not resolved. The sample here was PBMCs, either bulk or a sorted T-cell subset (CD4+, CD8+, memory, or dextramer-sorted; not recorded which), taken around 14 days after the first yellow fever vaccination. The CDR3 region is CASSLATGGELFF. Here the CDR3 DNA reads TGCGCCAGCAGCTTGGCTACCGGCGGGGAGCTGTTTTTT.